The rows below give T cell receptor beta chains drawn from one sample of a study of blood T cell repertoires in COVID-19. Profiling relied on immunoSEQ multiplex PCR, and the TCRdb table lists in-frame clones only, not all of them. Of hundreds of thousands of clones listed, nearly 90% were seen once; the top ten hold about 1.7%. The sequenced sample consisted of PBMCs or T cells enriched from blood (not recorded which). The receptor set was obtained from a woman younger than 30 with acute COVID-19. The CDR3 runs from the conserved cysteine through the conserved F or W. Each record gives: D gene, J gene, clone size, V gene, CDR3 DNA, CDR3 protein. The D gene is left open where the match is weak. The size of a clone is reported for some rows only, either as once, few or many, or as a class for expanded clones.

TRBD2 | TRBJ2-1 | - | TRBV29-1 | TGCAGCGTTGAAGTTTCTAGCGGGAGGGCCGATGAGCAGTTCTTC | CSVEVSSGRADEQFF
- | TRBJ1-1 | - | TRBV5-1 | TGCGCCAGCAGTGGCAGTTCGTTCACTGAAGCTTTCTTT | CASSGSSFTEAFF
- | TRBJ2-2 | - | TRBV4-2 | TGTGCCAGCAGCCAAGATAGGGCGGGAATGACCGGGGAGCTGTTTTTT | CASSQDRAGMTGELFF
- | TRBJ2-2 | - | TRBV4-2 | TGTGCCAGCAGCCAAGTAGTCAGGGGCACCGGGGAGCTGTTTTTT | CASSQVVRGTGELFF
- | TRBJ2-1 | few | TRBV3-1/TRBV3-2 | TGTGCCAGCAGCCAAGGTACGTGGGAGAGCTACAATGAGCAGTTCTTC | CASSQGTWESYNEQFF
- | TRBJ1-2 | - | TRBV3-1/TRBV3-2 | TGTGCCAGCAGCAACACAGGAAACTATGGCTACACCTTC | CASSNTGNYGYTF
TRBD1 | TRBJ1-3 | - | TRBV30 | TGTGCCTGGAGACAGACAGGGTCTGGAAACACCATATATTTT | CAWRQTGSGNTIYF
TRBD2 | TRBJ2-1 | - | TRBV27 | TGTGCCAGCCTAAAAGCAACTAGCGCCTTGGACAATGAGCAGTTCTTC | CASLKATSALDNEQFF
TRBD1 | TRBJ2-7 | - | TRBV19 | TGTGCCAGTAGTGCCCGACAGGGGGCGCCTGACGAGCAGTACTTC | CASSARQGAPDEQYF
TRBD2 | TRBJ2-4 | - | TRBV3-1/TRBV3-2 | TGTGCCAGCAGCCAAGAGGTAGCGGGAGCCAAAAACATTCAGTACTTC | CASSQEVAGAKNIQYF